The 25 T cell receptor beta chains reported below all come from one sample, sequenced in a study of blood T cell repertoires in COVID-19. Sequencing was performed with immunoSEQ multiplex PCR; in TCRdb, only in-frame clones are kept and a portion is missing. The sample has approximately 270,000 clones; around 89% are singletons. What was sequenced was peripheral blood. All receptors derive from a man younger than 40 with acute or convalescent COVID-19.

The rearrangement joins TRBV28 to TRBJ1-1, with unresolved D. CDR3 length: 14 residues. Trimming took off 4 bases at V and 4 bases at J, with 13 bases between the two ends. The germline gives CDR1 MDHEN, CDR2 SYDVKM. The CDR3 sequence: CASSSGSLSTEAFF. In DNA form, the CDR3 reads TGTGCCAGCAGTTCCGGGTCCTTATCCACTGAAGCTTTCTTT. Based on the CDR3 plus reference TRBV28 and TRBJ1-1, the full variable domain is DVKVTQSSRYLVKRTGEKVFLECVQDMDHENMFWYRQDPGLGLRLIYFSYDVKMKEKGDIPEGYSVSREKKERFSLILESASTNQTSMYLCASSSGSLSTEAFFGQGTRLTVV.

This chain uses TRBV30 with TRBJ2-5; TRBD2 agrees at 9 bases. J lost 4 bases, V lost 0 bases, and 3 bases had no gene match. Germline lookup yields CDR1 GTSNPN and CDR2 SVGIG (reference sequence). The CDR3 sequence is 14 residues long. CDR3 sequence (DNA): TGTGCCTGGAGTGTGAGCGGGGGGTCAGAGACCCAGTACTTC. Encoded protein: CAWSVSGGSETQYF.

This clone was observed a few times. The chain is built from TRBV9 and TRBJ2-2, with 9 positions matching TRBD1. CDR1 SGDLS and CDR2 YYNGEE come from the germline V gene. V trimming: 3 bases; J trimming: 7 bases; junction bases outside the gene matches: 16. This CDR3 spans 18 amino acids. The chain's CDR3 is CASSAMKGTGFIIGELFF. CDR3 nucleotides: TGTGCCAGCAGCGCTATGAAGGGGACAGGGTTCATCATCGGGGAGCTGTTTTTT.

The chain employs TRBV18 and TRBJ1-5, with D perhaps TRBD1 (5 bases). The CDR3 is made up of 13 amino acids. CDR1 and CDR2 from the germline V gene are KGHSH and LQKENI. V was cut by 5 bases and J by 7 bases, with 12 bases left in between. The CDR3: CASSRDLSQPQHF. CDR3 in DNA: TGTGCCAGCTCAAGGGACTTATCCCAGCCCCAGCATTTT.

This clone was counted a single time. The chain combines TRBV5-4 with TRBJ1-2, with a weak D call TRBD1 (5 bases). CDR1 is SGHNT and CDR2 is YYREEE in the germline V gene (reference sequence). CDR3 length: 13 amino acids. The V end lost 1 base, the J end lost 2 bases, and 6 bases lay between the germline ends. CDR3 DNA sequence: TGTGCCAGCAGCTTGAGGGGAAACTATGGCTACACCTTC. Amino acid sequence: CASSLRGNYGYTF.

The chain links TRBV11-1 to TRBJ2-5, with a tentative D call TRBD1 (5 bases). CDR1 SGHAT and CDR2 FQDESV come from the germline V gene (reference sequence). The CDR3 covers 13 residues. With 3 bases removed from V and 3 bases from J, the gap between germline ends came to 8 bases. In DNA form, the CDR3 reads TGTGCCAGCAGCTTCGCAGGGAAAGAGACCCAGTACTTC. It codes for CASSFAGKETQYF.

V is TRBV28 and J is TRBJ2-6; D remains ambiguous. V lost 6 bases and J lost 0, with 6 bases in between. The CDR3 spans 14 residues. Germline loops: CDR1 MDHEN, CDR2 SYDVKM. DNA of the CDR3: TGTGCCAGCAGAGAGCCCTCTGGGGCCAACGTCCTGACTTTC. Translating it yields CASREPSGANVLTF. The full variable domain, rest sourced from reference TRBV28 and TRBJ2-6, is DVKVTQSSRYLVKRTGEKVFLECVQDMDHENMFWYRQDPGLGLRLIYFSYDVKMKEKGDIPEGYSVSREKKERFSLILESASTNQTSMYLCASREPSGANVLTFGAGSRLTVL.

The V call is TRBV30, the J call TRBJ1-6; D ambiguous. Per germline, CDR1 GTSNPN and CDR2 SVGIG (reference sequence). Deletions cut 0 bases from V and 9 bases from J, with 12 bases between. The CDR3 length is 14 residues. This chain's CDR3 is CAWSVGQVGSPLHF. As DNA, the CDR3 is TGTGCCTGGAGTGTGGGCCAGGTGGGTTCACCCCTCCACTTT. Drawing the rest from reference TRBV30 and TRBJ1-6, the complete variable domain is SQTIHQWPATLVQPVGSPLSLECTVEGTSNPNLYWYRQAAGRGLQLLFYSVGIGQISSEVPQNLSASRPQDRQFILSSKKLLLSDSGFYLCAWSVGQVGSPLHFGNGTRLTVT.

About this clone itself: This same CDR3 is encoded by further DNA sequences in the sample. This sequence joins TRBV3-1 (or the pseudogene TRBV3-2) and TRBJ1-5; unclear D gene. The V gene's germline CDR1 is LGHDT and CDR2 YNNKEL (reference sequence). V lost 1 base and J lost 6, with 4 bases in between. The CDR3 has 12 residues. CDR3 protein: CASSQGAQPQHF. The CDR3 region has the DNA TGTGCCAGCAGCCAAGGGGCTCAGCCCCAGCATTTT.

The V and J genes are TRBV19 and TRBJ1-6; TRBD1 matches 9 bases. With V trimmed by 5 bases and J by 5 bases, 7 bases remained unmatched. The CDR3 runs 16 residues. Germline V gene sequence: CDR1 LNHDA, CDR2 SQIVND (reference sequence). The DNA for the CDR3 is TGTGCCAGTAGTCTAGTCCGGGACAGGGATAATTCACCCCTCCACTTT. It encodes CASSLVRDRDNSPLHF.

The chain couples TRBV13 to TRBJ1-3, with 7 nucleotides matching TRBD1. V lost 3 bases and J lost 0; bases outside the gene matches: 2. Germline V gene sequence: CDR1 PRHDT, CDR2 FYEKMQ (reference sequence). CDR3 length equals 15 residues. The CDR3 loop reads CASSFGTVSGNTIYF. The CDR3 DNA follows: TGTGCCAGCAGCTTCGGGACAGTCTCTGGAAACACCATATATTTT.

Concerning this clone: One junction end does not reproduce the germline sequence, and a read error may be involved. The J gene is TRBJ1-1, the V gene TRBV5-5, with D unclear. From germline, CDR1 is SGHKS and CDR2 YYEKEE (reference sequence). This CDR3 comprises 14 residues. Written as DNA, the CDR3 is TGTGCCAGCAGATTGGACCCACGGGACACTGAAGCTTTCTTT. It codes for CASRLDPRDTEAFF.

The chain carries TRBV29-1 and TRBJ2-1, with a tentative D call TRBD1 (5 bases). V lost 5 bases and J lost 8, with 10 bases in between. This CDR3 is built from 11 residues. Germline-derived CDR1 and CDR2 are SQVTM and ANQGSEA. The CDR3, as DNA: TGCAGCGTTTTAGACAGATATGAGCAGTTCTTC. Its protein product is CSVLDRYEQFF.

The rearrangement uses TRBV28 and TRBJ2-7, with 9 bases fitting TRBD2. Unmatched junction bases numbered 2, after V lost 11 bases and J lost 0 bases. Germline V gene lookup returns CDR1 MDHEN and CDR2 SYDVKM. The CDR3 sequence is 12 residues long. DNA of the CDR3: TGTGCCTCTAGCGGGGACTCCTACGAGCAGTACTTC. It yields the protein CASSGDSYEQYF.

This rearrangement joins TRBV5-1 to TRBJ2-3, with 7 bases that match TRBD1. With 4 bases clipped from V and 2 bases from J, the junction kept 10 bases outside the gene matches. Germline V CDR1 and CDR2: SGHRS, YFSETQ. This CDR3 spans 16 amino acids. CDR3 in amino acids: CASSLTGDVNTDTQYF. Written as DNA, the CDR3 is TGCGCCAGCAGCCTAACAGGGGATGTTAACACAGATACGCAGTATTTT.

This clone has a handful of counts. The chain recombines TRBV15 with TRBJ1-2; D ambiguous. The CDR3 covers 15 residues. With 3 bases removed from V and 4 bases from J, the gap between germline ends came to 15 bases. The germline gives CDR1 LNHNV, CDR2 YYDKDF (reference sequence). The CDR3 DNA reads as TGTGCCACCAGCAGGGGATCCGGGAAGGCCTATGGCTACACCTTC. Protein product: CATSRGSGKAYGYTF.

The chain recombines TRBV5-5 with TRBJ1-3; 10 bases fit TRBD1. The CDR3 loop spans 15 amino acids. Germline-derived CDR1 and CDR2 are SGHKS and YYEKEE (reference sequence). The J segment lost 13 bases and the V segment lost 4 bases, leaving 14 bases of the junction unmatched. For the CDR3, the DNA is TGTGCCAGCAGCATACCGGGACAGGGGCTCTTCCGTATATATTTT. It codes for CASSIPGQGLFRIYF.

The chain joins TRBV27 to TRBJ2-3, with 7 bases matching TRBD1. The CDR3 contains 15 residues. CDR1 is MNHEY, CDR2 SMNVEV, per germline (reference sequence). J lost 2 bases, V lost 5 bases, and 7 bases had no gene match. The CDR3 DNA reads TGTGCCAGCAGTCTGTGGGACAGAAACACAGATACGCAGTATTTT. This encodes CASSLWDRNTDTQYF.

The chain combines TRBV7-9 with TRBJ2-3; D call uncertain. This CDR3 has 14 residues. Per the germline V gene, CDR1 is SEHNR and CDR2 is FQNEAQ (reference sequence). V dropped 1 base and J dropped 4 bases, with 9 bases sitting between them. This CDR3 reads CASSLGSSADTQYF. The CDR3 DNA reads TGTGCCAGCAGCTTAGGTTCATCAGCAGATACGCAGTATTTT.

CDR3 amino acids: CASSQDERVRDQPQHF. In DNA, the CDR3 is TGCGCCAGCAGCCAAGACGAGCGGGTTCGTGATCAGCCCCAGCATTTT. V gene TRBV4-1 combines with J gene TRBJ1-5, with no clear D. From germline, CDR1 is MGHRA and CDR2 YSYEKL. There are 16 residues in the CDR3. V lost 0 bases to trimming and J lost 5 bases, with 14 bases between them.

This clone was detected once. The chain carries TRBV9 and TRBJ2-5; 11 bases are shared with TRBD2. CDR3 length: 15 residues. Trimming at V came to 3 bases and at J to 4 bases, leaving 5 bases not matched to a gene. The germline CDR1 and CDR2 sequences are SGDLS and YYNGEE. CDR3 amino acids: CASSAIAGGPETQYF. CDR3 sequence (DNA): TGTGCCAGCAGCGCTATAGCGGGGGGGCCAGAGACCCAGTACTTC.

Written as DNA, the CDR3 is TGTGCCAGCAGAAGGGGTAACACCGGGGAGCTGTTTTTT. This translates into CASRRGNTGELFF. The V call is TRBV27, the J call TRBJ2-2; possibly TRBD1 for D (5 bases). The CDR3 covers 13 residues. The V end was cut by 6 bases, the J end by 2 bases, with 7 bases between. CDR1 MNHEY and CDR2 SMNVEV come from the germline V gene (reference sequence).

CDR3 sequence (DNA): TGTGCCAGCAGCACACATGACAGGAACTATGGCTACACCTTC. Translation: CASSTHDRNYGYTF. The chain recombines TRBV5-4 with TRBJ1-2; D may be TRBD1 (6 bases). The CDR3 spans 14 residues. The germline CDR1 and CDR2 sequences are SGHNT and YYREEE (reference sequence). V was cut by 4 bases and J by 2 bases, with 12 bases left in between.

The chain recombines TRBV19 with TRBJ2-1, with no clear D. The V and J ends lost 8 bases and 3 bases respectively, with 2 bases between them. Germline CDR1 and CDR2: LNHDA and SQIVND (reference sequence). CDR3 length equals 10 residues. The CDR3 spells CASLYNEQFF. CDR3 in DNA: TGTGCCAGTCTCTACAATGAGCAGTTCTTC.

The rearrangement joins TRBV7-9 to TRBJ2-1; no reliable D call. This CDR3 contains 12 residues. Germline CDR1 and CDR2: SEHNR and FQNEAQ (reference sequence). Deletions cut 1 base from V and 6 bases from J, with 4 bases between. DNA of the CDR3: TGTGCCAGCAGCTTAGACTCCAATGAGCAGTTCTTC. Protein sequence: CASSLDSNEQFF.